This T cell receptor beta chain is from a study of shared clonotypes between healthy human individuals (dated by TCRdb to the early 2020s). Concerning the study at large: Three men and two women, aged 18 to 49 years, made up the cohort. For each donor, CD4 naive and CD4 memory were each given three plates, CD8 naive was given two plates, and CD8 memory was given one plate. To estimate repertoire size and how much clonotype sharing occurs between individuals, the study deeply sequenced the blood TCR repertoires of about five healthy adults. Libraries were prepared and TCR repertoires were sequenced by different laboratories using diverse techniques, in order to increase sequencing depth and limit assay-specific biases. Per donor, leukapheresis produced somewhere between about 0.8 and 9 billion PBMCs. Beyond this particular receptor, the publication reports: Based on pairwise subsampling, the degree of clonotype sharing among donors was expected to be affected by sequencing depth. Sampling was restricted to blood, and TCR repertoires in tissues likely differ from the TCR repertoires found in blood. Across a few donors, 4.5% to 6.5% of naive CD4, 3% to 3.5% of naive CD8, about 2.3% of memory CD4, and around 0.4% of memory CD8 clonotypes were shared. Compared with non-shared clonotypes, clonotypes shared by all four sorted-subset donors had higher generation probabilities. Estimated clonotype richness was generally larger for naive than for memory subsets. Because the study included only a small number of donors, the genetic and exposure-history diversity represented was limited. Incomplete sequencing was indicated by rarefaction of sorted-subset datasets, despite the large sequencing depth.

Turning to this clone: Which antigen it targets is not known. No qualities accompany the bases; no much larger clone lies one base away.

Using the deep immunoSEQ assay, TCR CDR3 regions were amplified from genomic DNA by multiplex PCR. Extracted genomic DNA from each cell subset was spread evenly across all wells of several immunoSEQ 96-well plates, with each plate serving as a replicate. Each replicate PCR for sorted subsets received around 210 ng genomic DNA, equal to about 30,000 T cell genomes. Purified libraries were quantified with a Qubit 3.0 fluorometer, sized on a Bioanalyzer 2100, and re-quantified with the KAPA Library Quantification kit. Each immunoSEQ 96-well plate was sequenced on its own single-read 150-cycle Illumina NextSeq 550 flow cell. On the authors' methods: Because the immunoSEQ output held only junctional sequences and lacked quality scores, the filtering could not match the filtering applied to full-length reads. To assign V/J genes and CDR3, sequences were annotated against IMGT germline references using PyIR, a Python wrapper for IgBLAST v1.9. Any read was removed if the V/J assignment was weak (E-value above 1e-6), the CDR3 was missing, or the read contained stop codons, out-of-frame junctions, or ambiguous translated residues. V3J clonotypes were defined as sequences sharing an identical inferred V gene, J gene, and CDR3 amino acid sequence. The percentage overlap between two repertoires was calculated by dividing the number of shared unique clonotypes by the size of the smaller repertoire. Repertoire richness was assessed with RTK rarefaction, the Chao1 estimator, and Recon v2.1 estimates of unobserved clonotypes. Generation probabilities were computed with OLGA for all TCRbeta clonotypes obtained by the gDNA method from several donors. TCRdb carries this immuneACCESS record with in-frame sequences only. Its versions omit some clonotypes, under half of them owing to an unresolved V gene in the studies checked, with the rest unexplained. D and trimming come from the DNA, and the V and J calls and clone size come from that table. In this sample the table shows nearly 1,000,000 clones, about 80% of which occur a single time. Around 1.4% of the sample is in the top ten clones.

The donors were healthy, HIV-negative adults with no recently reported acute infections or vaccinations. Only Caucasian adults living in Nashville, Tennessee, USA were represented among the donors. CD4+ T cells were enriched by magnetic negative selection, after which naive cells were positively selected on CD45RA and the negative fraction was taken as the memory subset. Blood was obtained by leukapheresis, after which PBMCs were separated by Ficoll-Histopaque density gradient centrifugation and cryopreserved in liquid nitrogen vapor phase. Analytical flow cytometry was used to check the purity and quantity of every magnetically sorted T cell population. Each sorted fraction had its genomic DNA isolated and then quantified by UV absorbance on a Nanodrop 2000c. Here V drops 4 bases and J drops 7 bases, and the junction holds 7 bases not matched to any gene. CDR3 length: 14 amino acids, cysteine to phenylalanine. Of the read, only the CDR3 DNA is kept; its 42 bases are in frame from base 1. CDR1 and CDR2 were assigned from the germline V gene as ENHRY and SYGVKD.

Specimen: memory CD4+ T cells sorted from blood. Per the publication, the cell subset or site label means: CD45RA-negative fraction. The chain links TRBV10-3 with TRBJ2-1; 7 nucleotides in the junction match TRBD2. The source of this sequence is a man younger than 35 in good health. The CDR3 protein is CAISVGGSGNEQFF. The base sequence is TGTGCCATCAGTGTTGGCGGGAGTGGGAATGAGCAGTTCTTC.